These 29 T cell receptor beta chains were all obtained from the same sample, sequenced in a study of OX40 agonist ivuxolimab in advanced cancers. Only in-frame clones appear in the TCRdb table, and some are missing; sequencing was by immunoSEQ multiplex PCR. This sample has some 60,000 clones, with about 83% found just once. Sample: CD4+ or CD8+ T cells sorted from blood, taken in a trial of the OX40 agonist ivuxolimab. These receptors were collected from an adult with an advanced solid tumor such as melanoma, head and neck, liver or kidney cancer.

This CDR3 is CASSLQPGTNEKLFF. DNA for the CDR3: TGCGCCAGCAGCTTACAACCAGGGACTAATGAAAAACTGTTTTTT. The V gene is TRBV5-1, the J gene TRBJ1-4; D is perhaps TRBD1 (5 bases). This CDR3 is built from 15 residues. V lost 2 bases and J lost 2, with 10 bases in between. Looked up from germline, CDR1 is SGHRS and CDR2 is YFSETQ.

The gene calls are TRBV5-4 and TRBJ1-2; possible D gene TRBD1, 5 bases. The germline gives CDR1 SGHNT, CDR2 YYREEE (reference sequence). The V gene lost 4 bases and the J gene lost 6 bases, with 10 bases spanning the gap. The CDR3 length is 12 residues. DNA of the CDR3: TGTGCCAGCAGCGTCCAGGGAAATGGCTACACCTTC. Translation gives CASSVQGNGYTF.

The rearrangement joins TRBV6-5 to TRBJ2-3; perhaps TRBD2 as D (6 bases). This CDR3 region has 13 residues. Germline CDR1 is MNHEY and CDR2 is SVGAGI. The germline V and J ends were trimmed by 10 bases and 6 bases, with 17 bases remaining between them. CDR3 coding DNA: TGTGCCACCCGGACTAAAGGTTTGGATACGCAGTATTTT. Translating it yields CATRTKGLDTQYF.

The CDR3 reads CASSWSAADTQYF. CDR3 bases: TGTGCCAGCAGCTGGAGCGCGGCGGATACGCAGTATTTT. The chain joins TRBV7-9 to TRBJ2-3; the D is unclear. The CDR3 is 13 amino acids. The V end was cut by 4 bases, the J end by 6 bases, with 11 bases between. CDR1 and CDR2 from the germline V gene are SEHNR and FQNEAQ (reference sequence). Variable domain in full (rest from reference TRBV7-9 and TRBJ2-3): DTGVSQNPRHKITKRGQNVTFRCDPISEHNRLYWYRQTLGQGPEFLTYFQNEAQLEKSRLLSDRFSAERPKGSFSTLEIQRTEQGDSAMYLCASSWSAADTQYFGPGTRLTVL.

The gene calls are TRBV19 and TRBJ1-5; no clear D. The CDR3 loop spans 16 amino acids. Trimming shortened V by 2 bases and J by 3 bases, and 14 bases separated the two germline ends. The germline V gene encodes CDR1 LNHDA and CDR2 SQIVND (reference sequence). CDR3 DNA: TGTGCCAGTAGTATACACTCTAGCACGTACAATCAGCCCCAGCATTTT. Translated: CASSIHSSTYNQPQHF.

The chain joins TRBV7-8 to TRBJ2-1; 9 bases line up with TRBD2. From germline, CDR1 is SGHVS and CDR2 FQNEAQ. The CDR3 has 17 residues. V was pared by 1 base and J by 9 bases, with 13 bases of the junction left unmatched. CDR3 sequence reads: CASSLGTPGLAGGEQFF. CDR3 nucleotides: TGTGCCAGCAGCTTAGGGACCCCGGGACTAGCCGGGGGTGAGCAGTTCTTC.

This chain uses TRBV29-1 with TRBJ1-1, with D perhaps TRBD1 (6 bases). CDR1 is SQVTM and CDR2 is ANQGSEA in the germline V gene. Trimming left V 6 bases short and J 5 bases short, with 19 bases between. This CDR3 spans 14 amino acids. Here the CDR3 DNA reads TGCAGCGTCAAGAAGGGGGAACACAGGACTGAAGCTTTCTTT. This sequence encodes CSVKKGEHRTEAFF.

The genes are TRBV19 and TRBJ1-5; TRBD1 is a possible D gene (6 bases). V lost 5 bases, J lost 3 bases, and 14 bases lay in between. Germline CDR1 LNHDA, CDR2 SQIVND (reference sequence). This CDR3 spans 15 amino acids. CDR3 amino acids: CASSPGEGSNQPQHF. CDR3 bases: TGTGCCAGTAGTCCAGGGGAGGGTTCCAATCAGCCCCAGCATTTT.

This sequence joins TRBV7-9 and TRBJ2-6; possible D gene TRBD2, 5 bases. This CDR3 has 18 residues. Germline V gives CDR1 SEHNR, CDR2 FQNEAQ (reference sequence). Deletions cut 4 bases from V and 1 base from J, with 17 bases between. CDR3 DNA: TGTGCCAGCAGCTCCGGTAAGAGGGAGAGTTCTGGGGCCAACGTCCTGACTTTC. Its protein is CASSSGKRESSGANVLTF.

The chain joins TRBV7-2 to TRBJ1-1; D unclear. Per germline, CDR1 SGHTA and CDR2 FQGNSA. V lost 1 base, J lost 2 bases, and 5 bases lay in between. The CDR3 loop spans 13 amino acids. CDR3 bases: TGTGCCAGCAGCTTAGTGGCTAACACTGAAGCTTTCTTT. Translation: CASSLVANTEAFF.

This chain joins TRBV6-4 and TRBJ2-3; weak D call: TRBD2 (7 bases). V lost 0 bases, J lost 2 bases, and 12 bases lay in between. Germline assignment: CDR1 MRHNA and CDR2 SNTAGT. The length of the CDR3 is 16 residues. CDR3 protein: CASSDSRGGATDTQYF. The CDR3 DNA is TGTGCCAGCAGTGACTCGAGGGGGGGCGCCACAGATACGCAGTATTTT.

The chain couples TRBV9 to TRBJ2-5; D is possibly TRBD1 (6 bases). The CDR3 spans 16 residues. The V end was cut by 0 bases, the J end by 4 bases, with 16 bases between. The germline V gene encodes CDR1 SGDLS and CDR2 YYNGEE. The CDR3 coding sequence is TGTGCCAGCAGCGTAGCGGGACGGATAGGGGGAGAGACCCAGTACTTC. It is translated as CASSVAGRIGGETQYF.

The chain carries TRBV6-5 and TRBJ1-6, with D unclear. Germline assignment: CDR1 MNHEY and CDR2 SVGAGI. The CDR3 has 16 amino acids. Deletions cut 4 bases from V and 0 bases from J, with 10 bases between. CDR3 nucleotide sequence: TGTGCCAGCAGTTCCCCACAAGGCTCCTATAATTCACCCCTCCACTTT. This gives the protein CASSSPQGSYNSPLHF.

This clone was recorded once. CDR3 bases: TGTGCCAGCTCACCACCGGAGGGTATTAATGAGCAGTTCTTC. Amino acid sequence: CASSPPEGINEQFF. The chain carries TRBV18 and TRBJ2-1; tentatively, D is TRBD2 (6 bases). Deletions cut 0 bases from V and 7 bases from J, with 10 bases between. CDR3 length: 14 amino acids. From germline, CDR1 is KGHSH and CDR2 LQKENI.

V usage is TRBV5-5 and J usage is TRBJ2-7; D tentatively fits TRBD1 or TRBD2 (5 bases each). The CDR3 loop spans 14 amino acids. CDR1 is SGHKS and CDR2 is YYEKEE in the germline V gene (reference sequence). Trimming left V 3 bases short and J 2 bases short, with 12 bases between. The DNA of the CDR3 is TGTGCCAGCAGCTCCGGGGCCGGAACCTACGAGCAGTACTTC. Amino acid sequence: CASSSGAGTYEQYF.

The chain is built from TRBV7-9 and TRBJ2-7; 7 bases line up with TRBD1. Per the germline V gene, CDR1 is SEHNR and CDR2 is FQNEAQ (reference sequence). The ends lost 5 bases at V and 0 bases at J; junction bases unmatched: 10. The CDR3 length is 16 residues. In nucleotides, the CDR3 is TGTGCCAGCAGCCCTGCCCTGGGACAGAGCTCCTACGAGCAGTACTTC. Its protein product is CASSPALGQSSYEQYF.

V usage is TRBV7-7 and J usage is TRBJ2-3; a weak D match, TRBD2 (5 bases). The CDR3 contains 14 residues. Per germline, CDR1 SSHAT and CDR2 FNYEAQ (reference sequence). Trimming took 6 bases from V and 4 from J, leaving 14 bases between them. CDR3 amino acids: CASRLAPTSDTQYF. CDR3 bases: TGTGCCAGCAGGCTAGCCCCCACCTCAGATACGCAGTATTTT.

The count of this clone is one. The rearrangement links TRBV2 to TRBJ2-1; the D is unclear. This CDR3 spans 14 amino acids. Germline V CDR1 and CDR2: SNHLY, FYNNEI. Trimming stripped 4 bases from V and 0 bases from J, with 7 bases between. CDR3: CASSGRSSYNEQFF. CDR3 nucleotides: TGTGCCAGCAGTGGCCGTAGCTCCTACAATGAGCAGTTCTTC.

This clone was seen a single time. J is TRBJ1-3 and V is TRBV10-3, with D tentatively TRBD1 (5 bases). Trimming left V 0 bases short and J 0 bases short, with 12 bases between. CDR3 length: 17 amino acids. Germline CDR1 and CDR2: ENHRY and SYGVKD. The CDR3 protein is CAISESGQGNSGNTIYF. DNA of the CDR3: TGTGCCATCAGTGAGTCAGGGCAGGGCAACTCTGGAAACACCATATATTTT.

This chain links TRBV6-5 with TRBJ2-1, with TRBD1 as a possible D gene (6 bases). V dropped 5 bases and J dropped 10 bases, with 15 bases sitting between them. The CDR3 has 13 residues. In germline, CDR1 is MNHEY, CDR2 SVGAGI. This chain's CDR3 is CASSPPGHYEQFF. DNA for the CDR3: TGTGCCAGCAGTCCCCCGGGACACTACGAGCAGTTCTTC.

The CDR3 loop is CASSRPSDLAKNIQYF. In nucleotides, the CDR3 is TGCGCCAGCAGCCGTCCCAGTGATCTAGCCAAAAACATTCAGTACTTC. The rearrangement links TRBV4-1 to TRBJ2-4; no firm D call. Germline V gene data show CDR1 as MGHRA and CDR2 as YSYEKL. CDR3 length: 16 residues. V lost 4 bases and J lost 0, with 13 bases in between.

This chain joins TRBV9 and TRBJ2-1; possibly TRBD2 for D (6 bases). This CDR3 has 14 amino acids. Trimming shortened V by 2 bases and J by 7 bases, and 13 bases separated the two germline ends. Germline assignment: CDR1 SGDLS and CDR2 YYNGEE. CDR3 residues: CASSVRLVGNEQFF. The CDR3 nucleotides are TGTGCCAGCAGCGTGCGACTAGTGGGAAATGAGCAGTTCTTC.

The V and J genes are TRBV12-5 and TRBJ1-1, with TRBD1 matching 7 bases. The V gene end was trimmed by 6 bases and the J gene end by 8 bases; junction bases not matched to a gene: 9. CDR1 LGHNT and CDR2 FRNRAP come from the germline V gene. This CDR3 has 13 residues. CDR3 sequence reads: CASGLGQEREAFF. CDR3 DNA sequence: TGTGCTAGTGGGCTAGGACAGGAACGGGAAGCTTTCTTT.

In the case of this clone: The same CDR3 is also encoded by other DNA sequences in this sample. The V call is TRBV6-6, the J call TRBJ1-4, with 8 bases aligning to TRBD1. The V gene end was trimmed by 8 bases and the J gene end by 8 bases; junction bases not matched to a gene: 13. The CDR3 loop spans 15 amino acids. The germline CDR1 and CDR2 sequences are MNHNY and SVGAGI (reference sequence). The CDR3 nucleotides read TGTGCCAGCTCCTCCCCGGGGACAGGAGAAGAAAAACTGTTTTTT. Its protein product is CASSSPGTGEEKLFF.

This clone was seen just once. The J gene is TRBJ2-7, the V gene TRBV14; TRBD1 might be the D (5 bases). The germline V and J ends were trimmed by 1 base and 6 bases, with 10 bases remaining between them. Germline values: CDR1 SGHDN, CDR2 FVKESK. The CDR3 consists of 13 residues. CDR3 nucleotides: TGTGCCAGCAGCCAAGTCCAGGGAACCGAGCAGTACTTC. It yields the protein CASSQVQGTEQYF.

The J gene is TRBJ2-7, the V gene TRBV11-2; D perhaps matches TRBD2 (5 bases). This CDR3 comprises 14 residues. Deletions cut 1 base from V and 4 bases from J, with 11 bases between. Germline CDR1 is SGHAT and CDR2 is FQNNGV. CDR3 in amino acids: CASSLGLPGYEQYF. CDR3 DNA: TGTGCCAGCAGCTTAGGACTACCCGGTTACGAGCAGTACTTC.

The DNA for the CDR3 is TGTGCCAGCAGCTTAGTGGTAAGGAGCAACTATGGCTACACCTTC. It encodes CASSLVVRSNYGYTF. The chain has TRBV7-2 and TRBJ1-2; no clear D gene. Germline V CDR1 and CDR2: SGHTA, FQGNSA. The germline V and J ends were trimmed by 1 base and 2 bases, with 11 bases remaining between them. The CDR3 sequence is 15 residues long.

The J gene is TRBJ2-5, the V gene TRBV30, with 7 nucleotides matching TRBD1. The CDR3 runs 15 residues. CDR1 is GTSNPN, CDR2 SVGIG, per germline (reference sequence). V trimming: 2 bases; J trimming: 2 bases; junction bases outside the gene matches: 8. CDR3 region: CAWSPLQQGQETQYF. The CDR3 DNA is TGTGCCTGGAGTCCTCTTCAACAGGGGCAAGAGACCCAGTACTTC.

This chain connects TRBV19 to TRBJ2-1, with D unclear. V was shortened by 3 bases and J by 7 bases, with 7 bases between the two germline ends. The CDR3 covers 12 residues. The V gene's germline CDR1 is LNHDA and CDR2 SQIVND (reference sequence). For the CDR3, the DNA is TGTGCCAGTAGTATTCCGGAAAATGAGCAGTTCTTC. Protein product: CASSIPENEQFF.